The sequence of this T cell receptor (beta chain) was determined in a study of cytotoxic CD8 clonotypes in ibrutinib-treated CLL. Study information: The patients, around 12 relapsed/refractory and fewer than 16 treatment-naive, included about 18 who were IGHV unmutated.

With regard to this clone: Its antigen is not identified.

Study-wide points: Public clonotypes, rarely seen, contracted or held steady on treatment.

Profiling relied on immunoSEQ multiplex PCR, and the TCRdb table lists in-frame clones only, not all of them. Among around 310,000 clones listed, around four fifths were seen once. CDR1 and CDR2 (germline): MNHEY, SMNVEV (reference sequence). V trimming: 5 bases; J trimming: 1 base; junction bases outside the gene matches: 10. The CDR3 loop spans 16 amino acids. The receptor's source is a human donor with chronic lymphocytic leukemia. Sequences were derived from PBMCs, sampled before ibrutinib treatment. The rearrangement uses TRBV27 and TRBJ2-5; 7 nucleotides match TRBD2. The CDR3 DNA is TGTGCCAGCAGTAGTCAGGGAGGGCCACCCCAAGAGACCCAGTACTTC. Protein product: CASSSQGGPPQETQYF.